The 4 T cell receptor beta chains given below trace back to one sample, sequenced in a study of blood T cell repertoires in COVID-19. Clones were sequenced by immunoSEQ multiplex PCR, and TCRdb holds only the in-frame ones, with some missing. The repertoire holds tens of thousands of clones, with over 65% as singletons. Source material: peripheral blood. These receptors were obtained from a human donor with acute or convalescent COVID-19. The donor label of this sample is uncertain.

This clone has only a few counts. The CDR3 sequence: CASSRGTGGTEAFF. The CDR3 nucleotides read TGTGCCAGCAGCCGAGGGACAGGGGGCACTGAAGCTTTCTTT. This sequence joins TRBV3-1 (or the pseudogene TRBV3-2) and TRBJ1-1; 11 bases line up with TRBD1. V lost 4 bases, J lost 4 bases, and 2 bases stayed unmatched. Germline assignment: CDR1 LGHDT and CDR2 YNNKEL (reference sequence). CDR3 size: 14 residues.

The rearrangement uses TRBV2 and TRBJ1-6; perhaps TRBD1 as D (5 bases). Trimming removed 7 bases from V and 8 bases from J, with 12 bases in between. CDR1 and CDR2 (germline): SNHLY, FYNNEI. CDR3 length: 13 residues. CDR3 loop: CASTGGRDSPLHF. Written as DNA, the CDR3 is TGTGCCAGCACGGGGGGAAGGGATTCACCCCTCCACTTT.

The chain carries TRBV7-2 and TRBJ2-6; the D gene is possibly TRBD1 (6 bases). Trimming took off 3 bases at V and 0 bases at J, with 6 bases between the two ends. Looked up from germline, CDR1 is SGHTA and CDR2 is FQGNSA. The CDR3 totals 15 residues. The chain's CDR3 is CASSLDSSGANVLTF. In nucleotides, the CDR3 is TGTGCCAGCAGCTTGGACAGCTCTGGGGCCAACGTCCTGACTTTC.

This clone was detected a few times. The CDR3 is CASSPTSGNYNEQFF. The CDR3 region has the DNA TGTGCCAGCAGTCCGACTAGCGGGAATTACAATGAGCAGTTCTTC. The J gene is TRBJ2-1, the V gene TRBV5-5, with 11 bases aligning to TRBD2. The CDR3 runs 15 residues. The ends lost 5 bases at V and 4 bases at J; junction bases unmatched: 5. Germline V gives CDR1 SGHKS, CDR2 YYEKEE (reference sequence).